This T cell receptor (beta chain) was sequenced in a study of blood T cell repertoires in COVID-19 (dated by TCRdb to 2019 to 2021). Regarding the study in general: Samples from collaborators originated in the United States, Italy and Spain and spanned both the acute and convalescent phases of COVID-19. A freely available public database, intended as a resource for researchers studying the immune response to SARS-CoV-2, is where the repertoires were released. The sample metadata nearly always contained a de-identified subject ID, COVID-19 status, age in years and sex. The dataset comprised deeply sampled blood TCRbeta repertoires from subjects exposed to, actively infected with, or recovered from COVID-19. Samples came from the ongoing ImmuneRACE study (first 160 participants) plus 1,254 subjects from 6 global collaborators. Where available, HLA class I and class II types were obtained from metadata supplied by the sample provider rather than from assay-based typing. The material from the prospective study consisted of cDNA or gDNA derived from T cells, B-cell-depleted T cells, or PBMCs.

Overall study outcomes, separate from this receptor: The quantity of clinical and demographic metadata differed by source and by participant and was supplied without curation.

CDR1 SGHDN and CDR2 FVKESK were looked up in the germline V gene. Reading from cysteine to phenylalanine, the CDR3 counts 15 amino acids. Kept here is only the CDR3 DNA, which spans 45 bases and is read in frame from base 1. Relative to germline, V is 6 bases shorter and J is 7 bases shorter, with 16 bases between their ends. As to this clone: Its cognate antigen has yet to be identified. Base qualities are missing; no much larger clone stands one base away.

TCRbeta CDR3 regions were amplified from genomic DNA using the immunoSEQ Assay, a bias-controlled multiplex PCR. The authors' analysis ran thus. Within the assay, amplification of reference gene primers was used to estimate how many nucleated cells each sample contained. To quantify the absolute abundance of each unique TCRbeta CDR3 rearrangement, sequence reads were collapsed and filtered. For each sample, productive Simpson clonality was calculated by taking the square root of Simpson's diversity index across productive rearrangements. What TCRdb holds here is the immuneACCESS table cut down to in-frame rearrangements. Part of the clones is not present; checked against another copy, under half of the missing clones reflect an unresolved V gene, and the others are unexplained. The V and J calls and clone size are taken from that table; D and trimming were inferred from the DNA. The sample includes more than 200,000 clones, with approximately 86% observed a single time. The ten biggest clones cover roughly 1.9% of the sample.

The collaborating institutions used their own protocols to collect whole blood in K2EDTA tubes. Collaborator samples were shipped for TCRbeta analysis as frozen whole blood, isolated PBMCs, or DNA extracted from either sample type. The sequence was collected from a man aged 25 to 40 with active or convalescent COVID-19. The V gene is TRBV14 and the J gene is TRBJ1-6, with the D gene uncertain. Sequencing was carried out using peripheral blood. At the DNA level, the sequence is TGTGCCAGCAGTAGCTCACTCCGTGGAAATTCACCCCTCCACTTT. This is translated as CASSSSLRGNSPLHF.